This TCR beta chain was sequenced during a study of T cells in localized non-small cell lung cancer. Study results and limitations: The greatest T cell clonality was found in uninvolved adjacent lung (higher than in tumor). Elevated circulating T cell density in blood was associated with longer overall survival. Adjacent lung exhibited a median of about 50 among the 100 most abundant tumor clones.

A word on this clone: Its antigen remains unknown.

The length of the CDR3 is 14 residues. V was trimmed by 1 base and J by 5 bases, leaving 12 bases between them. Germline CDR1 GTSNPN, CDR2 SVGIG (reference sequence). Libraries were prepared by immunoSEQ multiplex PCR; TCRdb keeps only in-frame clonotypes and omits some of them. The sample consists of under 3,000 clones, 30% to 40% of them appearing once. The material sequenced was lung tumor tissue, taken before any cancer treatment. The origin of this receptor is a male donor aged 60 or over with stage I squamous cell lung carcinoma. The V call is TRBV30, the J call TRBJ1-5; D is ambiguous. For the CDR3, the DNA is TGTGCCTGGAGTGCACGGGCGTGGGATCAGCCCCAGCATTTT. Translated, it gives CAWSARAWDQPQHF.